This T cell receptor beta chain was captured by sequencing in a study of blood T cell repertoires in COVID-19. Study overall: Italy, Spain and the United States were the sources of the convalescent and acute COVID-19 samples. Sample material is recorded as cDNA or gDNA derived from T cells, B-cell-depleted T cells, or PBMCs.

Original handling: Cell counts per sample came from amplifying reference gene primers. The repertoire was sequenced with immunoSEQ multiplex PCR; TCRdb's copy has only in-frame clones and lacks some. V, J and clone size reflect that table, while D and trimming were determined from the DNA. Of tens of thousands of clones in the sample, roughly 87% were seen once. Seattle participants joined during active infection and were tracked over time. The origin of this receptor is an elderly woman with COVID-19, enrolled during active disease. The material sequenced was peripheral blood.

CDR3 DNA sequence: TGTGCCAGTAGTCCCGGACAGGGGGCCGGTGGGGCCAACGTCCTGACTTTC. As protein: CASSPGQGAGGANVLTF. V gene TRBV19 combines with J gene TRBJ2-6; 11 nucleotides align to TRBD1. Germline CDR1 is LNHDA and CDR2 is SQIVND (reference sequence). The trim removed 5 bases at V and 3 bases at J, leaving 6 bases unmatched. There are 17 residues in the CDR3.